These 3 T cell receptor beta chains share one sample of origin, sequenced in a study of read filtering for tumor transcriptome and immune sequencing. This library used roughly 400 ng RNA and molecular barcoded adaptors spanning alpha/delta and beta/gamma chains. MiXCR was run by TCRdb on the reads, yielding one entry per CDR3 protein. This table holds about 46,000 distinct CDR3 sequences, roughly 20% found once. Sequencing input: a population of CD138-negative cells sorted from bone marrow. The source is a donor aged 40 or over with multiple myeloma.

In its sample, this clonotype was seen once. Compared with germline, one end of the junction differs, possibly owing to a read error. The rearrangement uses TRBV6-6 and TRBJ2-2, with D perhaps TRBD1 or TRBD2 (5 bases each). This CDR3 is 17 amino acids long. Germline loops: CDR1 MNHNY, CDR2 SVGAGI (reference sequence). CDR3 residues: CASSFGRPGRSTRELFF. DNA of the CDR3: TGTGCCAGCAGTTTTGGTCGGCCGGGGCGGAGCACCAGGGAGCTGTTTTTT.

In its sample, this clonotype ranks as medium-sized (0.01 to 0.1%). This sequence joins TRBV20-1 and TRBJ2-1; D is ambiguous. Deletions cut 3 bases from V and 4 bases from J, with 10 bases between. The CDR3 has 13 residues. Germline CDR1 DFQATT, CDR2 SNEGSKA (reference sequence). CDR3 residues: CSASQPNYNEQFF. For the CDR3, the DNA is TGCAGTGCTAGCCAGCCCAATTACAATGAGCAGTTCTTC.

There are many counts of this clonotype. The V and J genes are TRBV7-2 and TRBJ1-6; unclear D gene. The CDR3 runs to 16 residues. V was shortened by 1 base and J by 10 bases, with 17 bases between the two germline ends. Germline V gene sequence: CDR1 SGHTA, CDR2 FQGNSA. CDR3 residues: CASSLDSWGALSPLHF. The CDR3 nucleotides read TGTGCCAGCAGCTTAGATAGTTGGGGAGCATTGTCACCCCTCCACTTT.